Presented here are 9 T cell receptor beta chains from one specimen sequenced in a study of CD8 T cells in Susac syndrome. An input of roughly 0.5 to 1 ug of RNA was subjected to reverse transcription using random hexamers. TCRdb re-called the immunoSEQ multiplex PCR reads through MiXCR, storing one row per CDR3 protein. The sample consists of 160,000 or so distinct CDR3 sequences, over 85% of them appearing once. The sequenced material came from CD4+ T cells from PBMCs. These receptors were collected from a human donor in good health.

The gene calls are TRBV12-3 or TRBV12-4 and TRBJ1-1; a weak D match, TRBD1 (5 bases). The CDR3 is made up of 13 amino acids. The V end lost 5 bases, the J end lost 5 bases, and 12 bases lay between the germline ends. DNA for the CDR3: TGTGCCAGCAGTGTCCACAGGAGGACTGAAGCTTTCTTT. Encoded protein: CASSVHRRTEAFF.

The chain joins TRBV7-8 to TRBJ2-2; D gene unclear. CDR1 SGHVS and CDR2 FQNEAQ come from the germline V gene. The ends were cut back, 0 bases at V and 4 bases at J, with 6 bases in the middle. The CDR3 spans 14 residues. This CDR3 is CASSLAGFTGELFF. CDR3 sequence (DNA): TGTGCCAGCAGCTTAGCAGGGTTCACCGGGGAGCTGTTTTTT. The complete variable domain, with remaining parts taken from reference TRBV7-8 and TRBJ2-2, reads GAGVSQSPRYKVAKRGQDVALRCDPISGHVSLFWYQQALGQGPEFLTYFQNEAQLDKSGLPSDRFFAERPEGSVSTLKIQRTQQEDSAVYLCASSLAGFTGELFFGEGSRLTVL.

This sequence joins TRBV6-6 and TRBJ1-1; 7 bases align to TRBD1. V was clipped by 7 bases and J by 5 bases; unmatched bases: 10. This CDR3 is built from 14 residues. CDR1 and CDR2 from the germline V gene are MNHNY and SVGAGI (reference sequence). CDR3 in DNA: TGTGCCAGCACCACGACAGGGAGTAGGACTGAAGCTTTCTTT. It yields the protein CASTTTGSRTEAFF.

The J gene is TRBJ1-2, the V gene TRBV29-1, with a possible D match to TRBD1 (5 bases). This CDR3 is built from 15 residues. Germline V gene lookup returns CDR1 SQVTM and CDR2 ANQGSEA. The V gene lost 4 bases and the J gene lost 8 bases, with 23 bases spanning the gap. Here the CDR3 reads CSVVSTLGTVSGYTF. CDR3 bases: TGCAGCGTTGTGAGTACCCTGGGGACCGTCAGCGGCTACACCTTC.

Only one count was recorded for this clonotype. The chain employs TRBV7-2 and TRBJ1-5; D ambiguous. V was clipped by 0 bases and J by 3 bases, with 3 bases between them. Germline V gives CDR1 SGHTA, CDR2 FQGNSA. The CDR3 has 13 amino acids. CDR3 loop: CASSLAYNQPQHF. In nucleotides, the CDR3 is TGTGCCAGCAGCTTAGCTTACAATCAGCCCCAGCATTTT.

J is TRBJ1-5 and V is TRBV6-1; D is ambiguous. The CDR3 contains 12 residues. Germline V gene data show CDR1 as MNHNS and CDR2 as SASEGT. V gave up 1 base and J gave up 6 bases, with 4 bases separating them. CDR3 nucleotide sequence: TGTGCCAGCAGTGAAGTCGGTCAGCCCCAGCATTTT. The encoded protein is CASSEVGQPQHF.

This rearrangement joins TRBV7-2 to TRBJ2-7; D possibly uses TRBD1 or TRBD2 (6 bases each). The V end was cut by 6 bases, the J end by 4 bases, with 10 bases between. CDR3 length: 12 amino acids. The germline CDR1 and CDR2 sequences are SGHTA and FQGNSA. This CDR3 reads CASRGGHYEQYF. As DNA, the CDR3 is TGTGCCAGCAGGGGGGGACATTACGAGCAGTACTTC.

V and J are TRBV12-3 or TRBV12-4 and TRBJ2-2; D uncertain. CDR3 length: 12 amino acids. V was pared by 3 bases and J by 11 bases, with 10 bases between. CDR3 region: CASSLDKGELFF. CDR3 nucleotide sequence: TGTGCCAGCAGTTTGGATAAGGGCGAGCTGTTTTTT.

The CDR3 protein is CAFPPYTDTQYF. The DNA of the CDR3 is TGCGCCTTTCCTCCTTACACAGATACGCAGTATTTT. The chain links TRBV23-1 to TRBJ2-3; D remains ambiguous. TRBV23-1 counts as an open reading frame of uncertain function. V was shortened by 11 bases and J by 2 bases, with 11 bases between the two germline ends. This CDR3 is built from 12 residues.